This T cell receptor (beta chain) was recovered during a study of brain T cells in children with intractable seizures. Using immunoSEQ multiplex PCR, the repertoire was profiled, and TCRdb retains in-frame clones only, with some absent. The top ten hold 4.5% to 7% of the sample, which has 300,000 to 400,000 clones, over 90% seen once. The length of the CDR3 is 15 residues. Germline CDR1 reads LGHDT; CDR2 reads YNNKEL (reference sequence). The V gene lost 2 bases and the J gene lost 1 base, with 11 bases spanning the gap. As to time point: blood from clinic visit 5 months post-surgery; TSC patient then seizure free. Only cases whose brain tissue showed the highest T cell transcript signatures were sequenced. Pre-surgery treatment included at least one anti-epileptic drug.

The TCR comes from a boy under two years old with tuberous sclerosis and intractable seizures. The V gene is TRBV3-1 (or the pseudogene TRBV3-2), the J gene TRBJ1-1; D might be TRBD1 (6 bases). Sequencing was performed on peripheral blood, taken less than 6 months after surgery. The CDR3 DNA sequence: TGTGCCAGCAGCCAACCAGGGGCGTCGAACACTGAAGCTTTCTTT. Amino acid sequence: CASSQPGASNTEAFF.